What follows describes a single T cell receptor (beta chain). The antigen is not known. This entry comes from a study of cytomegalovirus exposure and HLA in healthy donors. Study information: The 100 to 150 validation repertoires matched the 666 first-cohort repertoires in platform, a later analysis reported.

Findings and limits, study-wide: Reportedly, diagnosis of cytomegalovirus status by the classifier showed high specificity and sensitivity. In vitro, three CMV-associated chains proved specific for CMV antigens.

The assay was immunoSEQ multiplex PCR, and TCRdb's table has in-frame clones only and misses some. The top ten hold approximately 0.88% of the sample, which has 250,000 to 350,000 clones, around nine tenths seen once. The sample consisted of PBMCs. This TCR was recovered from a woman aged 18-30 years in good health and CMV-seronegative.

The DNA for the CDR3 is TGTGCCAGCAGTTTATCCAGGCTAAGGGGTTCAAACACTGAAGCTTTCTTT. This translates into CASSLSRLRGSNTEAFF. This rearrangement joins TRBV27 to TRBJ1-1, with D possibly TRBD1 on 5 matching bases. The germline V and J ends were trimmed by 0 bases and 2 bases, with 16 bases remaining between them. Germline V gene sequence: CDR1 MNHEY, CDR2 SMNVEV (reference sequence). The CDR3 is made up of 17 amino acids.